The T cell receptor beta chain under discussion was sequenced for a study of blood T cell repertoires in COVID-19 (dated by TCRdb to the early 2020s). Describing the broader study: Samples covering the acute and convalescent phases of COVID-19 were provided by collaborators in the United States, Italy and Spain. The prospective study material was composed of cDNA or gDNA derived from T cells, B-cell-depleted T cells, or PBMCs. Deeply sampled blood TCRbeta repertoires from subjects exposed to, actively infected with, or recovered from COVID-19 were included in the dataset. The repertoires were released in a freely available public database meant as a resource for research on the immune response to SARS-CoV-2. Samples were obtained from the ongoing ImmuneRACE study (first 160 participants) and from over 1,000 subjects provided by 6 global collaborators. Sample metadata almost always included a de-identified subject ID, COVID-19 status, age in years and sex. Where available, HLA class I and class II types were taken from metadata supplied by the sample provider and were not determined by assay-based typing. Beyond this particular receptor, the publication reports: The amount of clinical and demographic metadata varied by source and participant and was provided uncurated.

For this clone: Its cognate antigen has yet to be identified. No qualities accompany the bases; no much larger clone lies one base away.

TCRbeta CDR3 regions were amplified from genomic DNA by means of the immunoSEQ Assay, a bias-controlled multiplex PCR. The source study handled its data this way. Within the assay, amplification of reference gene primers was used to estimate how many nucleated cells each sample contained. To quantify the absolute abundance of each unique TCRbeta CDR3 rearrangement, sequence reads were collapsed and filtered. For each sample, productive Simpson clonality was calculated by taking the square root of Simpson's diversity index across productive rearrangements. In TCRdb, the immuneACCESS table is reduced to in-frame sequences with V and J assigned. These tables do not hold every clone; where another copy was compared, an unresolved V gene accounts for under half, and the others remain unexplained. D and trimming come from the DNA, and the V and J calls and clone size come from that table. A total of 170,000 or so clones appear in this sample, 90% of them only once. The top ten constitute roughly 0.56% of the sample.

The collaborating institutions used their own protocols to collect whole blood in K2EDTA tubes. For TCRbeta analysis, collaborators shipped samples as frozen whole blood, isolated PBMCs, or DNA extracted from either of those sample types. CDR1 and CDR2, looked up from the germline V gene (reference sequence), are SEHNR and FQNEAQ. Trimming takes 5 bases off V and 9 bases off J; junction bases not matched to a gene: 3. Its CDR3 holds 12 amino acids, cysteine through phenylalanine. The sequence is cut down to CDR3 DNA, 36 bases in frame from base 1. The chain is encoded by TRBV7-9 joined to TRBJ1-2, and 10 bases in between align with TRBD1. Sequencing input: peripheral blood. This TCR derives from a man in his forties or fifties with acute or convalescent COVID-19. The DNA reads as follows: TGTGCCAGCAGCCGGGACAGGGGACGCTACACCTTC. Translation gives CASSRDRGRYTF.